This entry lists 24 T cell receptor beta chains sequenced from one sample in a study of T cell repertoires in cytomegalovirus infection. TCRdb re-derived calls from the reads in MiXCR, one entry per CDR3 protein. The sample yields approximately 910,000 distinct CDR3 sequences, approximately 31% seen once. Their antigens remain unidentified. Sequencing used cultured CD8+ T cells from PBMCs, obtained from culture after CMV antigen stimulation. The receptors derive from a human donor in good health (CMV status not recorded). Some clones in this sample may be carry-over from other donors' samples.

The count of this clonotype is one. The chain is built from TRBV27 and TRBJ1-5, with D maybe TRBD1 (5 bases). The CDR3 spans 17 residues. Germline V gene sequence: CDR1 MNHEY, CDR2 SMNVEV (reference sequence). V shed 5 bases and J shed 11 bases, with 28 bases lying between them. DNA for the CDR3: TGTGCCAGCAGTCCACATATGGACCGACAGTTGCTCCGGACCCAGCATTTT. Its translation is CASSPHMDRQLLRTQHF.

V usage is TRBV7-9 and J usage is TRBJ2-7; unclear D gene. V dropped 5 bases and J dropped 6 bases, with 20 bases sitting between them. The germline V gene encodes CDR1 SEHNR and CDR2 FQNEAQ (reference sequence). This CDR3 comprises 15 residues. The DNA of the CDR3 is TGTGCCAGCAGCCCTACGACCCCGGTGGGATCCGAGCAGTACTTC. Translated, it gives CASSPTTPVGSEQYF.

V gene TRBV4-3 combines with J gene TRBJ2-2; D might be TRBD2 (5 bases). The CDR3 is 14 amino acids. Germline V gene sequence: CDR1 LGHNA, CDR2 YSLEER. Trimming removed 4 bases at V and 7 bases at J, with 13 bases between. The CDR3 DNA sequence: TGCGCCAGCAGCCTCGGGGAGCGAGACGGGGAGCTGTTTTTT. Translation: CASSLGERDGELFF.

This clonotype has just one count. The germline gene is not matched at one end of the junction; a read error may be the cause. The chain joins TRBV6-2 or TRBV6-3 to TRBJ2-3; D may be TRBD2 (5 bases). Germline V lookup: CDR1 MNHEY, CDR2 SVGEGT. CDR3 size: 16 residues. CDR3 sequence reads: CVSSYSLAMGTDTQYF. In DNA form, the CDR3 reads TGTGTCAGCAGTTACTCCCTAGCTATGGGCACAGATACGCAGTATTTT.

A few counts support this clonotype. This chain connects TRBV15 to TRBJ2-2, with TRBD2 matching 8 bases. Germline CDR1 LNHNV, CDR2 YYDKDF (reference sequence). This CDR3 has 15 residues. Trimming at V came to 1 base and at J to 4 bases, leaving 2 bases not matched to a gene. The DNA for the CDR3 is TGTGCCACCAGCAGAGGTAGCGGGGTCACCGGGGAGCTGTTTTTT. Amino acid sequence: CATSRGSGVTGELFF. The full variable domain, in which reference TRBV15 and TRBJ2-2 provide the parts outside the CDR3, is DAMVIQNPRYQVTQFGKPVTLSCSQTLNHNVMYWYQQKSSQAPKLLFHYYDKDFNNEADTPDNFQSRRPNTSFCFLDIRSPGLGDTAMYLCATSRGSGVTGELFFGEGSRLTVL.

This clonotype has just a few counts. The chain combines TRBV6-1 with TRBJ2-3; TRBD2 aligns across 7 bases. CDR1 is MNHNS, CDR2 SASEGT, per germline. J was trimmed by 2 bases and V by 5 bases; bases with no gene match: 4. The CDR3 is 14 amino acids. The CDR3 here is CASSWGDYTDTQYF. Here the CDR3 DNA reads TGTGCCAGCAGTTGGGGGGACTACACAGATACGCAGTATTTT.

J is TRBJ2-1 and V is TRBV27; TRBD2 matches 13 bases. The CDR3 length is 13 residues. The V and J ends lost 6 bases and 9 bases, in that order; junction bases with no gene match: 2. Germline CDR1 is MNHEY and CDR2 is SMNVEV (reference sequence). This chain's CDR3 is CASRLAGGPEQFF. In nucleotides, the CDR3 is TGTGCCAGCAGACTAGCGGGGGGGCCTGAGCAGTTCTTC.

The chain recombines TRBV6-1 with TRBJ1-1; 8 positions match TRBD1. This CDR3 has 16 residues. Per the germline V gene, CDR1 is MNHNS and CDR2 is SASEGT. J lost 6 bases, V lost 5 bases, and 14 bases had no gene match. CDR3 in amino acids: CASSTPTRQGKPEAFF. The CDR3 nucleotides are TGTGCCAGCAGTACACCTACTCGACAGGGGAAACCTGAAGCTTTCTTT.

A few counts support this clonotype. The chain combines TRBV28 with TRBJ2-3; tentatively, D is TRBD2 (6 bases). This CDR3 region has 16 residues. Per germline, CDR1 MDHEN and CDR2 SYDVKM. Deletions cut 5 bases from V and 2 bases from J, with 17 bases between. The CDR3: CASSALGTPLTDTQYF. Here the CDR3 DNA reads TGTGCCAGCAGTGCACTCGGGACTCCGCTCACAGATACGCAGTATTTT.

This clonotype was seen more than once but under ten times. The chain combines TRBV6-1 with TRBJ2-4, with 9 bases fitting TRBD1. The CDR3 spans 14 residues. Trimming removed 10 bases from V and 8 bases from J; junction bases left unmatched: 12. Germline V gene sequence: CDR1 MNHNS, CDR2 SASEGT. CDR3 DNA sequence: TGTGCCACCCGGGACAGGGAAGGTTTCGACATTCAGTACTTC. This gives the protein CATRDREGFDIQYF.

This rearrangement joins TRBV5-5 to TRBJ2-7, with 7 bases matching TRBD2. Germline CDR1 SGHKS, CDR2 YYEKEE (reference sequence). Germline trimming cut 3 bases from V and 6 bases from J; bases unmatched to any gene: 12. The CDR3 is 15 amino acids. For the CDR3, the DNA is TGTGCCAGCAGCTCACCGACCAGCGGGGTCGCCGAGCAGTACGTC. Its translation is CASSSPTSGVAEQYV.

This clonotype was counted many times. The gene calls are TRBV7-9 and TRBJ1-5; D unresolved. The CDR3 length is 15 residues. V lost 4 bases and J lost 1, with 11 bases in between. The germline CDR1 and CDR2 sequences are SEHNR and FQNEAQ (reference sequence). CDR3 in amino acids: CASSSERASNQPQHF. The CDR3 DNA follows: TGTGCCAGCAGCTCAGAACGGGCAAGCAATCAGCCCCAGCATTTT.

The genes are TRBV7-6 and TRBJ1-4, with 10 bases matching TRBD1. Germline CDR1 and CDR2: SGHVS and FNYEAQ. V dropped 5 bases and J dropped 5; count of bases not matched to a gene: 8. The CDR3 has 16 residues. CDR3 DNA sequence: TGTGCCAGCAGCGATCCGGGACAGGGGTTAAATGAAAAACTGTTTTTT. This encodes CASSDPGQGLNEKLFF. Variable domain in full (rest from reference TRBV7-6 and TRBJ1-4): GAGVSQSPRYKVTKRGQDVALRCDPISGHVSLYWYRQALGQGPEFLTYFNYEAQQDKSGLPNDRFSAERPEGSISTLTIQRTEQRDSAMYRCASSDPGQGLNEKLFFGSGTQLSVL.

This clonotype showed up just a few times. This chain joins TRBV7-9 and TRBJ1-3, with TRBD1 identical over 9 bases. With 5 bases clipped from V and 1 base from J, the junction kept 9 bases outside the gene matches. The germline gives CDR1 SEHNR, CDR2 FQNEAQ (reference sequence). The CDR3 extends over 17 amino acids. CDR3 residues: CASSQDRGPLSGNTIYF. The DNA for the CDR3 is TGTGCCAGCAGCCAGGACAGGGGTCCCCTATCTGGAAACACCATATATTTT.

This clonotype was picked up a small number of times. V and J are TRBV12-5 and TRBJ2-1; 7 bases fit TRBD1. The junction had 6 bases not matched to a gene; V was cut back by 6 bases and J by 4 bases. The CDR3 is 14 amino acids. CDR1 is LGHNT, CDR2 FRNRAP, per germline. This CDR3 reads CASGGTELYNEQFF. Written as DNA, the CDR3 is TGTGCTAGTGGGGGGACAGAACTATACAATGAGCAGTTCTTC.

The chain links TRBV6-2 or TRBV6-3 to TRBJ2-2; 9 nucleotides agree with TRBD1. The trim removed 0 bases at V and 0 bases at J, leaving 8 bases unmatched. Germline assignment: CDR1 MNHEY and CDR2 SVGEGT. The CDR3 covers 19 residues. The CDR3 bases are TGTGCCAGCAGTTACTCGAAGGGACAGGGATTCGCGAACACCGGGGAGCTGTTTTTT. Amino acid sequence: CASSYSKGQGFANTGELFF.

The rearrangement joins TRBV5-6 to TRBJ1-2, with 10 bases lining up with TRBD1. CDR1 is SGHDT, CDR2 YYEEEE, per germline. Germline trimming cut 5 bases from V and 6 bases from J; bases unmatched to any gene: 7. The CDR3 has 14 residues. This CDR3 reads CASSWGQGIDGYTF. The CDR3 DNA sequence: TGTGCCAGCAGTTGGGGACAGGGGATTGATGGCTACACCTTC.

As regards this clonotype: Given a much more abundant clone one base away, this may be a read error. This chain uses TRBV7-3 with TRBJ2-7; 9 bases match TRBD1. The CDR3 loop spans 17 amino acids. Germline assignment: CDR1 SGHTA and CDR2 FQGTGA. Trimming removed 7 bases from V and 2 bases from J; junction bases left unmatched: 15. The CDR3 DNA follows: TGTGCCAGCAACGATAACCCCGGGACAGGGTTTCCCTACGAGCAGTACTTC. Amino acid sequence: CASNDNPGTGFPYEQYF.

The chain recombines TRBV10-3 with TRBJ2-7; unclear D gene. The CDR3 runs 14 residues. Trimming stripped 6 bases from V and 3 bases from J, with 15 bases between. Germline V CDR1 and CDR2: ENHRY, SYGVKD. This chain's CDR3 is CAIRASGRIYEQYF. CDR3 sequence (DNA): TGTGCCATCAGAGCCTCAGGCAGGATCTACGAGCAGTACTTC.

The genes are TRBV7-2 and TRBJ2-7; 9 nucleotides match TRBD2. Per the germline V gene, CDR1 is SGHTA and CDR2 is FQGNSA. The CDR3 runs to 14 residues. The junction had 3 bases not matched to a gene; V was cut back by 3 bases and J by 3 bases. DNA for the CDR3: TGTGCCAGCAGCTTGGGACTAGCTATCTACGAGCAGTACTTC. This gives the protein CASSLGLAIYEQYF.

J is TRBJ1-5 and V is TRBV6-1; the match to TRBD1 covers 8 bases. The CDR3 has 17 amino acids. CDR1 and CDR2 from the germline V gene are MNHNS and SASEGT. J gave up 3 bases and V 2 bases, and 9 bases lay outside the gene matches. CDR3 DNA: TGTGCCAGCAGTGAAACCCCTTTGACAGGGGACAATCAGCCCCAGCATTTT. It translates to CASSETPLTGDNQPQHF.

This clonotype has a handful of counts. The rearrangement joins TRBV27 to TRBJ2-7, with D perhaps given as TRBD1 or TRBD2 (5 bases each). Germline V CDR1 and CDR2: MNHEY, SMNVEV (reference sequence). The CDR3 contains 15 residues. The V end was cut by 2 bases, the J end by 2 bases, with 13 bases between. The CDR3 is CASSLKWQGPYEQYF. Here the CDR3 DNA reads TGTGCCAGCAGTTTAAAATGGCAGGGACCCTACGAGCAGTACTTC.

This clonotype was seen a few times. V gene TRBV11-2 combines with J gene TRBJ1-2; a possible D gene is TRBD1 (5 bases). This CDR3 is built from 17 residues. V was clipped by 8 bases and J by 4 bases, with 26 bases between them. Looked up from germline, CDR1 is SGHAT and CDR2 is FQNNGV. The CDR3 here is CASPSGRGLRISYGYTF. The CDR3 coding sequence is TGTGCCAGCCCAAGTGGCCGGGGCTTGAGGATCTCCTATGGCTACACCTTC.

The chain is built from TRBV28 and TRBJ1-4; 7 nucleotides line up with TRBD1. V lost 5 bases to trimming and J lost 6 bases; unmatched junction nucleotides: 27. The CDR3 runs to 21 residues. CDR1 and CDR2 from the germline V gene are MDHEN and SYDVKM. The CDR3 region is CASSPNFRTGLLTTTDEKLFF. CDR3 DNA: TGTGCCAGCAGTCCAAACTTTCGGACAGGCTTATTAACGACCACGGATGAAAAACTGTTTTTT.